Presented here are 15 T cell receptor beta chains from one specimen sequenced in a study of response to subunit inactivated influenza vaccine (dated by TCRdb to between 2017 and 2018). Library preparation was by RT-PCR. Sequencing was performed on an Illumina HiSeq 2500. TCRdb reworked the public reads: Q25 trimming with fastp, MiXCR clone assembly, productive beta chains retained. One record per CDR3 amino acid sequence lists the most common genes and DNA. The sample records about half a million distinct CDR3 sequences, less than 30% of which are singletons. Jointly, the top ten make up 1.9% of the sample. The sample here was CD4+ T cells sorted from PBMCs, taken around 5 days after vaccination. Receptors were obtained from a man aged 50 to 59 who received an inactivated influenza vaccine. Donor details come from another sample of the same person, matched by shared clones.

This clonotype has more than one count but fewer than ten. The J gene is TRBJ2-3, the V gene TRBV29-1, with 9 bases lining up with TRBD1. CDR1 and CDR2 from the germline V gene are SQVTM and ANQGSEA. This CDR3 region has 13 residues. The V and J ends lost 7 bases and 7 bases, in that order; junction bases with no gene match: 9. The CDR3 region has the DNA TGCAGCGCTACCGGGACAGGGCAGAATACGCAGTATTTT. Translating it yields CSATGTGQNTQYF.

This clonotype was seen only a few times. The chain carries TRBV7-9 and TRBJ2-3, with D possibly matching TRBD2 (5 bases). This CDR3 is 15 amino acids long. The germline CDR1 and CDR2 sequences are SEHNR and FQNEAQ (reference sequence). V was shortened by 2 bases and J by 4 bases, with 13 bases between the two germline ends. CDR3 nucleotide sequence: TGTGCCAGCAGCTTATTTCTAGCCCGCCCAGATACGCAGTATTTT. It yields the protein CASSLFLARPDTQYF.

This clonotype was seen more than once but under ten times. CDR3 protein: CASSFREGETQYF. The CDR3 DNA reads as TGTGCCAGCAGTTTTCGGGAGGGGGAGACCCAGTACTTC. The chain couples TRBV12-3 or TRBV12-4 to TRBJ2-5; 8 bases are a match to TRBD2. Unmatched junction bases numbered 2, after V lost 3 bases and J lost 5 bases. This CDR3 is 13 amino acids long.

The J gene is TRBJ1-1, the V gene TRBV12-3 or TRBV12-4; D uncertain. The germline V and J ends were trimmed by 6 bases and 1 base, with 12 bases remaining between them. The CDR3 sequence is 14 residues long. The DNA of the CDR3 is TGTGCCAGCAGCTGGGCGGAGGGGAACACTGAAGCTTTCTTT. It specifies CASSWAEGNTEAFF.

This clonotype was seen a few times. The gene calls are TRBV20-1 and TRBJ2-3; 9 positions match TRBD2. CDR1 and CDR2 from the germline V gene are DFQATT and SNEGSKA (reference sequence). V lost 3 bases, J lost 9 bases, and 10 bases stayed unmatched. The length of the CDR3 is 14 residues. The CDR3 here is CSASLVSSGATQYF. CDR3 in DNA: TGCAGTGCTAGCCTCGTTTCTAGCGGGGCCACGCAGTATTTT.

The chain joins TRBV18 to TRBJ1-5, with no clear D. The CDR3 runs to 18 residues. Trimming pared 3 bases from V and 0 bases from J, leaving 18 bases between. Germline CDR1 is KGHSH and CDR2 is LQKENI. This CDR3 reads CASSPRAPDPISNQPQHF. The CDR3, as DNA: TGTGCCAGCTCACCTCGGGCCCCGGACCCTATTAGCAATCAGCCCCAGCATTTT.

The CDR3 region has the DNA TGTGCCAGCAGTTTAATGAGGGACTCGGGGGCTGAAAAACTGTTTTTT. This codes for CASSLMRDSGAEKLFF. The chain combines TRBV12-3 or TRBV12-4 with TRBJ1-4, with D possibly matching TRBD1 (6 bases). V was trimmed by 2 bases and J by 7 bases, leaving 17 bases between them. This CDR3 comprises 16 residues.

The chain has TRBV16 and TRBJ1-6; D is perhaps TRBD1 (5 bases). This CDR3 spans 15 amino acids. The V and J ends lost 3 bases and 5 bases respectively, with 11 bases between them. Germline-derived CDR1 and CDR2 are KGHSY and FQNENV. In DNA form, the CDR3 reads TGTGCCAGCAGCCAGGCCGGGACCAATAATTCACCCCTCCACTTT. Translation: CASSQAGTNNSPLHF.

This clonotype was counted at least ten times. The chain uses TRBV4-2 and TRBJ2-2; no clear D gene. This CDR3 region has 14 residues. Looked up from germline, CDR1 is LGHNA and CDR2 is YNFKEQ. Trimming cost V 3 bases and J 1 base, with 6 bases left between them. For the CDR3, the DNA is TGTGCCAGCAGCCAGGAGCGGAACACCGGGGAGCTGTTTTTT. Its protein is CASSQERNTGELFF.

In this sample, this clonotype turned up a few times. V usage is TRBV7-2 and J usage is TRBJ2-7; 7 bases are a match to TRBD2. Germline V gene lookup returns CDR1 SGHTA and CDR2 FQGNSA. CDR3 length equals 13 residues. V lost 6 bases and J lost 4; bases outside the gene matches: 6. The CDR3 protein is CASRTGSGYEQYF. The CDR3 coding sequence is TGTGCCAGCAGAACGGGTAGCGGGTACGAGCAGTACTTC.

This clonotype has a handful of counts. The chain links TRBV12-3 or TRBV12-4 to TRBJ1-5; no definite D call. The CDR3 runs 12 residues. Trimming left V 7 bases short and J 3 bases short, with 7 bases between. DNA for the CDR3: TGTGCCAGCACCCTTAACAATCAGCCCCAGCATTTT. Translating it yields CASTLNNQPQHF.

This chain links TRBV28 with TRBJ2-7, with D perhaps TRBD2 (5 bases). Trimming took 6 bases from V and 6 from J, leaving 12 bases between them. Germline V gene lookup returns CDR1 MDHEN and CDR2 SYDVKM. This CDR3 region has 12 residues. CDR3 sequence: CASSLGEFEQYF. CDR3 coding DNA: TGTGCCAGCAGCCTTGGGGAGTTCGAGCAGTACTTC.

This clonotype turned up a few times. The gene calls are TRBV5-1 and TRBJ2-5, with 7 bases matching TRBD1. The V and J ends lost 4 bases and 3 bases, in that order; junction bases with no gene match: 6. This CDR3 region has 14 residues. CDR1 and CDR2 (germline): SGHRS, YFSETQ. CDR3 amino acids: CASSGGQVKETQYF. CDR3 bases: TGCGCCAGCAGCGGAGGACAGGTGAAAGAGACCCAGTACTTC.

V and J are TRBV7-2 and TRBJ1-1; the D gene is possibly TRBD1 (5 bases). V lost 4 bases and J lost 5, with 11 bases in between. The CDR3 is 13 residues long. Germline V CDR1 and CDR2: SGHTA, FQGNSA. CDR3 DNA: TGTGCCAGCAGCTCGGGGGAATGGACTGAAGCTTTCTTT. This gives the protein CASSSGEWTEAFF.

In nucleotides, the CDR3 is TGCGCCAGCAGCTTGCTCCCGACTAGGGTCATGGGAGATACGCAGTATTTT. It codes for CASSLLPTRVMGDTQYF. The chain uses TRBV5-1 and TRBJ2-3, with D possibly being TRBD2 (6 bases). This CDR3 has 17 residues. The V end was cut by 1 base, the J end by 5 bases, with 20 bases between. CDR1 SGHRS and CDR2 YFSETQ come from the germline V gene.